Sequencing of this T cell receptor (beta chain) was carried out in a study of blood T cell repertoires in COVID-19. Study as a whole: Material from acute and convalescent COVID-19 was sourced from the United States, Italy and Spain. In each case, the material was cDNA or gDNA derived from T cells, B-cell-depleted T cells, or PBMCs.

This clone was seen more than once but under ten times. Original methodology: Amplified reference gene primers provided the basis for estimating nucleated cell counts. This table comes from immunoSEQ multiplex PCR, and its TCRdb copy is limited to in-frame clones, with some not included. The DNA was the basis for D and trimming; V, J and clone size are from that table. Seen here are 250,000 to 350,000 clones, approximately 84% observed once, and the top ten hold over 1.3%. CDR3 length: 14 residues. The V gene's germline CDR1 is ENHRY and CDR2 SYGVKD. The trim removed 6 bases at V and 4 bases at J, leaving 9 bases unmatched.

The receptor was isolated from a human donor with COVID-19, enrolled during active disease. The donor label of this sample is uncertain. Sequencing was carried out using peripheral blood. This sequence joins TRBV10-3 and TRBJ2-7, with 7 bases lining up with TRBD2. The CDR3 loop reads CAISPRGETYEQYF. CDR3 sequence (DNA): TGTGCCATCAGCCCTCGGGGGGAGACGTACGAGCAGTACTTC.